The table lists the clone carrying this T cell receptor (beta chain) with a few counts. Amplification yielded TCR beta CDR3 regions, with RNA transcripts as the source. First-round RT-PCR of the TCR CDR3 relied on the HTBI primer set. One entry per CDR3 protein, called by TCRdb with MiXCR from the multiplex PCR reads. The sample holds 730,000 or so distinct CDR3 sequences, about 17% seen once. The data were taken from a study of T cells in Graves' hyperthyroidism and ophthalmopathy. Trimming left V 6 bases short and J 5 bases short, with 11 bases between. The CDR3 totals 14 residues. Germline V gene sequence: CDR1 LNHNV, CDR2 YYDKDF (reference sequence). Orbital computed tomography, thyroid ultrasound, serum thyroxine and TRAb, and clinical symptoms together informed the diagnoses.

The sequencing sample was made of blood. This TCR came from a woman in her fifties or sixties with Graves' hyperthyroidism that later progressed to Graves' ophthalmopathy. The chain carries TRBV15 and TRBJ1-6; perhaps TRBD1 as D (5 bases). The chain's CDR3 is CATRTGTDNSPLHF. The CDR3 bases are TGTGCCACCAGGACCGGGACCGATAATTCACCCCTCCACTTT.